The rows below give T cell receptor beta chains drawn from one sample of a study of T cell changes during pregnancy in multiple sclerosis. This table comes from immunoSEQ multiplex PCR, and its TCRdb copy is limited to in-frame clones, with some not included. The sample holds about 29,000 clones, roughly 90% seen once. The input for sequencing was CD8+ T cells from peripheral blood mononuclear cells, taken after pregnancy. These receptors all stem from a female donor with multiple sclerosis, enrolled in a pregnancy study. The conserved cysteine and the conserved F or W are not part of the CDR3 here.

J gene: TRBJ2-2
CDR3 length: 13
V gene: TRBV19
CDR3 protein: ASSIAQGLYGELF

J gene: TRBJ1-5
CDR3 length: 10
V gene: TRBV28
CDR3 protein: ASSLGTAPFH

J gene: TRBJ1-1
CDR3 length: 9
V gene: TRBV30
CDR3 protein: AWGHGTEAF

J gene: TRBJ2-1
CDR3 length: 12
V gene: TRBV27
CDR3 protein: ASSFGIGNNEQF

J gene: TRBJ2-1
CDR3 length: 10
V gene: TRBV6-5
CDR3 protein: ASTSSYNEQF

J gene: TRBJ2-1
CDR3 length: 15
V gene: TRBV7-3
CDR3 protein: ASSSWTSGSLRDEQF

J gene: TRBJ2-1
CDR3 length: 14
V gene: TRBV19
CDR3 protein: ASSDPGTSGANEQF

J gene: TRBJ2-4
CDR3 length: 15
V gene: TRBV4-3
CDR3 protein: ASSQETLGLGRDIQY

J gene: TRBJ1-1
CDR3 length: 14
V gene: TRBV5-4
CDR3 protein: ASSLEPQGFNTEAF

J gene: TRBJ2-3
CDR3 length: 14
V gene: TRBV6-4
CDR3 protein: ASSESGSGGVDTQY